This T cell receptor (beta chain) was sequenced in a study of blood T cell repertoires in COVID-19. Study-level information: Researchers got acute and convalescent COVID-19 samples from the United States, Italy and Spain.

Per the study methods: Estimated nucleated cell counts came from reference gene primer amplification. The method was immunoSEQ multiplex PCR; TCRdb's version includes in-frame clones alone and lacks a portion of them. V and J calls and clone size are given by that table; D and trimming were obtained from the DNA. The table includes nearly 300,000 clones, approximately 84% detected once. The length of the CDR3 is 14 residues. V dropped 7 bases and J dropped 4 bases, with 13 bases sitting between them. Germline CDR1 reads LNHDA; CDR2 reads SQIVND (reference sequence). Patients from Seattle were sampled longitudinally, starting during active infection.

The chain links TRBV19 to TRBJ2-2, with a tentative D call TRBD2 (6 bases). The TCR was taken from a human donor with COVID-19, enrolled during active disease. The donor label of this sample is uncertain. Sequenced input: peripheral blood. The CDR3 loop is CASKEGRSTGELFF. DNA of the CDR3: TGTGCCAGTAAGGAGGGCCGGTCCACCGGGGAGCTGTTTTTT.